This entry concerns a single T cell receptor beta chain. The data originate from a study of blood T cells in healthy people across ages. Alongside a J-beta primer mix, a sample-barcoded 5' primer served in a second PCR lasting about 7 to 11 cycles. Unique molecular identifiers of 12 random nucleotides labeled each cDNA. TCRdb recomputed calls from the 5' RACE reads with MiXCR, one row per CDR3 protein. Among hundreds of thousands of distinct CDR3 sequences listed, 55% to 70% were seen once. Germline V lookup: CDR1 DFQATT, CDR2 SNEGSKA (reference sequence). The V and J ends lost 3 bases and 3 bases respectively, with 24 bases between them. The CDR3 totals 17 residues.

The chain joins TRBV20-1 to TRBJ2-7, with D possibly TRBD2 on 6 matching bases. Sequencing was done on a sample of blood. The receptor comes from a man aged 25-45 years in good health. The CDR3 here is CSASRSPKVRGHYEQYF. DNA for the CDR3: TGCAGTGCTAGTCGTTCGCCCAAGGTGCGGGGTCACTACGAGCAGTACTTC.